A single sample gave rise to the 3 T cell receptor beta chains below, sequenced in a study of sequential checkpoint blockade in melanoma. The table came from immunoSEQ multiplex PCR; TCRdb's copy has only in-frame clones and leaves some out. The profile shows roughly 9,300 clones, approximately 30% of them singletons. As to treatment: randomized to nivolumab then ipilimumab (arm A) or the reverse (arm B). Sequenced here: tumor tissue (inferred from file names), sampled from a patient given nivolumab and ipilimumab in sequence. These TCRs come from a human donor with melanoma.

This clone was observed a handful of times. In DNA, the CDR3 is TGTGCCAGCAGCGTAGGCGGCAGACAAACTAACTATGGCTACACCTTC. The encoded protein is CASSVGGRQTNYGYTF. The rearrangement joins TRBV9 to TRBJ1-2; D gene unclear. Looked up from germline, CDR1 is SGDLS and CDR2 is YYNGEE. V lost 0 bases to trimming and J lost 0 bases, with 12 bases between them. The CDR3 is made up of 16 amino acids.

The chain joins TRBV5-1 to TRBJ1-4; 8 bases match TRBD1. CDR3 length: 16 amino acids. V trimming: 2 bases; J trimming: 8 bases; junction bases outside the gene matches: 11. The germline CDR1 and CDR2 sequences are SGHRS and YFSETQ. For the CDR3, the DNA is TGCGCCAGCAGCTTATCCACAGGGGGAGAAGAAGAAAAACTGTTTTTT. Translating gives CASSLSTGGEEEKLFF.

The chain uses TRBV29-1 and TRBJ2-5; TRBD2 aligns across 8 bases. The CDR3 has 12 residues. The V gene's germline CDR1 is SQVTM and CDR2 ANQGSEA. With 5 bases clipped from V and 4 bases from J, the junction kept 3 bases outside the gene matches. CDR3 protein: CSVIGRGETQYF. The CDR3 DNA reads TGCAGCGTTATCGGGAGGGGAGAGACCCAGTACTTC.